This T cell receptor (beta chain) was found in a study of blood T cell repertoires in COVID-19. CDR3 length: 16 residues. The V end was cut by 5 bases, the J end by 0 bases, with 16 bases between. From germline, CDR1 is MNHEY and CDR2 SMNVEV (reference sequence). Authors' methods: Using reference gene primer amplification, nucleated cell counts were estimated. The table came from immunoSEQ multiplex PCR; TCRdb's copy has only in-frame clones and leaves some out. That table supplies the V and J calls and clone size; D and trimming were determined from the DNA. The repertoire holds tens of thousands of clones, with about 74% as singletons.

V and J are TRBV27 and TRBJ2-5; D ambiguous. This sequence originates from a human donor with acute or convalescent COVID-19. The donor label of this sample is uncertain. The sequenced sample was peripheral blood. This CDR3 is CASSPRGRVYQETQYF. The CDR3 coding sequence is TGTGCCAGCAGTCCCCGTGGGCGAGTGTACCAAGAGACCCAGTACTTC.